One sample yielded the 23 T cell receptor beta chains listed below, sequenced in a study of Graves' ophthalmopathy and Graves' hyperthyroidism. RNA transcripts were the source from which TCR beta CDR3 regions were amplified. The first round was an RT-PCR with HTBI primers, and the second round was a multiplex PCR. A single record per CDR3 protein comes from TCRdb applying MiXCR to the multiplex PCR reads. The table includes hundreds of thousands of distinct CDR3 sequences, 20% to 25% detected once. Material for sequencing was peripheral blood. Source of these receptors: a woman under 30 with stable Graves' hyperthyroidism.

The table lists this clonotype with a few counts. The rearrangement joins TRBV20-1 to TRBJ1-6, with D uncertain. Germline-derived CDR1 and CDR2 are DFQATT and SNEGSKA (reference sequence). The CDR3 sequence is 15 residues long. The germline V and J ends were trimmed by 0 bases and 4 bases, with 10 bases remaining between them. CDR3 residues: CSARDRQRYNSPLHF. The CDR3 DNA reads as TGCAGTGCTAGAGATCGGCAGCGGTATAATTCACCCCTCCACTTT.

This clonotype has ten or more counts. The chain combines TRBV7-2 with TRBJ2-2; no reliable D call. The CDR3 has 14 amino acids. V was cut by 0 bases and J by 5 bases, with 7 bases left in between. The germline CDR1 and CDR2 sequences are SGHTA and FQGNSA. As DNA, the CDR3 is TGTGCCAGCAGCTTAGCGCCGGAGACCGGGGAGCTGTTTTTT. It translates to CASSLAPETGELFF.

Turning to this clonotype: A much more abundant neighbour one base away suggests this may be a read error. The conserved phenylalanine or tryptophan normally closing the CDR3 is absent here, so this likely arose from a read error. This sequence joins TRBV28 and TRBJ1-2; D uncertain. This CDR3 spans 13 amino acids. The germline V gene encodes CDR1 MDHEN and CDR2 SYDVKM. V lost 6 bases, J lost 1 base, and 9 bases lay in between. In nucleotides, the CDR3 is TGTGCCAGCAGGGTAACCTTTAACTATGGCTACACCCTC. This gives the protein CASRVTFNYGYTL.

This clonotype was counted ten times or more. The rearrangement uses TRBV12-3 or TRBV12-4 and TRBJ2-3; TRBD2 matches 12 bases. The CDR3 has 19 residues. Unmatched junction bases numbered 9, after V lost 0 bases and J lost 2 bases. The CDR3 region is CASSLALSSGRADTDTQYF. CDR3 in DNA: TGTGCCAGCAGTTTAGCTTTGTCTAGCGGGAGGGCTGACACAGATACGCAGTATTTT.

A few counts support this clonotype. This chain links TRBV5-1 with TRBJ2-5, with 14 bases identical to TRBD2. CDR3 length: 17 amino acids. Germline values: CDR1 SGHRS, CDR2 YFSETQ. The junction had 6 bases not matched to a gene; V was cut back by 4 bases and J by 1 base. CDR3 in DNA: TGCGCCAGCAGCCCTGGGACTAGCGGGGGATTCCAAGAGACCCAGTACTTC. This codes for CASSPGTSGGFQETQYF.

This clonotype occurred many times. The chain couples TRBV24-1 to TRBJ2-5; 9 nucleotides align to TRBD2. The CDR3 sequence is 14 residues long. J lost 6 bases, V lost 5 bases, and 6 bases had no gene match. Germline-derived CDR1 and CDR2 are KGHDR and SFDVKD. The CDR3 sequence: CATSGPGLAQTQYF. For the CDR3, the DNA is TGTGCCACCAGTGGTCCGGGACTAGCTCAGACCCAGTACTTC.

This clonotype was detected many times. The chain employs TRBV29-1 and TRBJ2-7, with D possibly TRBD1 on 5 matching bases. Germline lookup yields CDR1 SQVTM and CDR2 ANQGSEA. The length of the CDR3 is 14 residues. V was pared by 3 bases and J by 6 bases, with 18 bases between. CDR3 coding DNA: TGCAGCGTTGATAAGGGGCCAGGGAAAGGCGAGCAGTACTTC. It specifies CSVDKGPGKGEQYF.

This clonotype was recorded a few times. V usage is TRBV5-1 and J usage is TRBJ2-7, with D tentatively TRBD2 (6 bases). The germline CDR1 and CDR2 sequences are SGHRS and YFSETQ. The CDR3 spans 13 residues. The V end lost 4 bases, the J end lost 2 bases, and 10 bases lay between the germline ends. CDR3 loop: CASSRDFAYEQYF. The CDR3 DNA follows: TGCGCCAGCAGCAGGGACTTCGCCTACGAGCAGTACTTC.

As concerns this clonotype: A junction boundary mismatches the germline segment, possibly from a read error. In DNA, the CDR3 is TGTGCCAGCAATTCGGGACAGGGGGACCAGGAGACCCAGTACTTC. Protein sequence: CASNSGQGDQETQYF. The gene calls are TRBV6-5 and TRBJ2-5; 11 nucleotides agree with TRBD1. CDR3 size: 15 residues. Germline V gene lookup returns CDR1 MNHEY and CDR2 SVGAGI.

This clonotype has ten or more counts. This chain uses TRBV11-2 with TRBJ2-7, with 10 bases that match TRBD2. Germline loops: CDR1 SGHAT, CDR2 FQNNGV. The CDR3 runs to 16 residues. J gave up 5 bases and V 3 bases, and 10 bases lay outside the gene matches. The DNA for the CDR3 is TGTGCCAGCAGCTTGGGTAAGGGACTAGCGATCCACGAGCAGTACTTC. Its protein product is CASSLGKGLAIHEQYF.

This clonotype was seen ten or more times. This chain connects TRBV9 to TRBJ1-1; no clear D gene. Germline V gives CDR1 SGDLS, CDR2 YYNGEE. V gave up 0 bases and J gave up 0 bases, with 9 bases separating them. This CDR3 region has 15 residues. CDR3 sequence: CASSVDRQMNTEAFF. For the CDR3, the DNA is TGTGCCAGCAGCGTAGATAGGCAGATGAACACTGAAGCTTTCTTT.

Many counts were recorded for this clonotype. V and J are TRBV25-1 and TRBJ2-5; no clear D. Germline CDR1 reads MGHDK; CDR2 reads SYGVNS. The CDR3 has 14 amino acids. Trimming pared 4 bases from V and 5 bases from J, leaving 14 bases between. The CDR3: CASSAARLYETQYF. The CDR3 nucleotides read TGTGCCAGCAGTGCCGCCAGGTTATATGAGACCCAGTACTTC.

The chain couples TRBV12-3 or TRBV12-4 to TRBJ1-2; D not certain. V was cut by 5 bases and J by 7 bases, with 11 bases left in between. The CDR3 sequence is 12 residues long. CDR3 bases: TGTGCCAGCAGTCAGACGGCGGTTGGCTACACCTTC. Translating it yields CASSQTAVGYTF.

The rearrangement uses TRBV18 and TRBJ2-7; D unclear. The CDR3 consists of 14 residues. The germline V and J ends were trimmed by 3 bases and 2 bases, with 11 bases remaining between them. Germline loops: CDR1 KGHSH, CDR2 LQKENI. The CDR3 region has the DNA TGTGCCAGCTCACCTCGGACCGATACCTACGAGCAGTACTTC. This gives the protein CASSPRTDTYEQYF.

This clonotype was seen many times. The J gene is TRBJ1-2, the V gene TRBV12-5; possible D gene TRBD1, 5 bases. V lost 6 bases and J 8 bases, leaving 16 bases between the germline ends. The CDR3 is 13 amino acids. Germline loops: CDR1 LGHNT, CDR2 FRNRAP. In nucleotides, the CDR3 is TGTGCTAGTGGACAAGGGGCGAACAAAGGCTACACCTTC. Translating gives CASGQGANKGYTF. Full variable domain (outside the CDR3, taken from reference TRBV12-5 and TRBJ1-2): DARVTQTPRHKVTEMGQEVTMRCQPILGHNTVFWYRQTMMQGLELLAYFRNRAPLDDSGMPKDRFSAEMPDATLATLKIQPSEPRDSAVYFCASGQGANKGYTFGSGTRLTVV.

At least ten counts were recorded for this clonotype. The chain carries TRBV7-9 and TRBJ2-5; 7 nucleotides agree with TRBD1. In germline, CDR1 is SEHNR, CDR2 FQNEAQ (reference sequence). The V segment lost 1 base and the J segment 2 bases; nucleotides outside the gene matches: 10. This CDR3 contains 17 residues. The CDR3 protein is CASSLESGTAAQETQYF. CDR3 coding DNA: TGTGCCAGCAGCTTAGAGTCTGGGACAGCAGCTCAAGAGACCCAGTACTTC.

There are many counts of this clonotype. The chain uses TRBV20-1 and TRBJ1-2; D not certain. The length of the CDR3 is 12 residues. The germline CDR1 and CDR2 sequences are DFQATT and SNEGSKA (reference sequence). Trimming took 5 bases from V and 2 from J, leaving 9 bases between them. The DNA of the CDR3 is TGCAGTGCTGAGACGGACAACTATGGCTACACCTTC. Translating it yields CSAETDNYGYTF.

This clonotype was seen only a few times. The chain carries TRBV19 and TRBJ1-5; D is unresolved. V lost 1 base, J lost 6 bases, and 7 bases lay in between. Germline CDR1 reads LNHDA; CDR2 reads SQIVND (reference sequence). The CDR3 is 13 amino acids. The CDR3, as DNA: TGTGCCAGTAGTATAGTTGGGTTTCAGCCCCAGCATTTT. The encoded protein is CASSIVGFQPQHF.

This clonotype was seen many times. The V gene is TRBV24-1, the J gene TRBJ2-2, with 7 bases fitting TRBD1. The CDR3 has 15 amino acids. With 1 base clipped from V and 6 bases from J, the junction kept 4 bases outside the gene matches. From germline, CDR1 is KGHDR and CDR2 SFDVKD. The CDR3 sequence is CATSDFGQDAGELFF. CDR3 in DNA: TGTGCCACCAGTGATTTCGGACAGGACGCCGGGGAGCTGTTTTTT.

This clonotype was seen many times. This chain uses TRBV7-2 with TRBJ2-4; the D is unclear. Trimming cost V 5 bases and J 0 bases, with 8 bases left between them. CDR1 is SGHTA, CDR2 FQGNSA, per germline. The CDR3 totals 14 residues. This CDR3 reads CASSRVVAKNIQYF. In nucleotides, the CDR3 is TGTGCCAGCAGCCGCGTTGTAGCCAAAAACATTCAGTACTTC.

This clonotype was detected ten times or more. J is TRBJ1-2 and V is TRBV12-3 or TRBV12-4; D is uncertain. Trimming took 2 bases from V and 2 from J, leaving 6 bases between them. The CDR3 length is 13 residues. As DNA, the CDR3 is TGTGCCAGCAGTTTACACGGAAACTATGGCTACACCTTC. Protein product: CASSLHGNYGYTF.

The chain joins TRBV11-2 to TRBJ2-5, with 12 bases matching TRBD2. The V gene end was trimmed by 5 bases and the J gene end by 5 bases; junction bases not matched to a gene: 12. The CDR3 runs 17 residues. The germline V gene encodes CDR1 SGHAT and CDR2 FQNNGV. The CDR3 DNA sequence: TGTGCCAGCAGCCACGGGGGGCTAGCGGGAGGGAGGGAGACCCAGTACTTC. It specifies CASSHGGLAGGRETQYF.

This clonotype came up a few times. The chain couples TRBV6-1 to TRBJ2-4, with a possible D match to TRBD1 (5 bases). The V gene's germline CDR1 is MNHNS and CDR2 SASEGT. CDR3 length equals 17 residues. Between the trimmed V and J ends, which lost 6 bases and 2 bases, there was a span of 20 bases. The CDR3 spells CASSTPRQPGTKNIQYF. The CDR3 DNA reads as TGTGCCAGCAGCACCCCAAGACAGCCTGGGACCAAAAACATTCAGTACTTC.